Sequencing of this TCR beta chain was carried out in a study of blood T cell repertoires in COVID-19. At the level of the study: The United States, Italy and Spain provided the acute and convalescent COVID-19 samples. The cDNA or gDNA used as material had been derived from T cells, B-cell-depleted T cells, or PBMCs.

Original handling: The assay estimated nucleated cells by amplifying reference gene primers. Assay used: immunoSEQ multiplex PCR; TCRdb lists only in-frame clones, some missing. The DNA gave D and trimming, while V, J and clone size come from that table. The data hold more than 85,000 clones, with roughly 88% observed a single time. Seattle patient enrollment occurred during active infection, with longitudinal follow-up thereafter. V lost 2 bases and J lost 0, with 8 bases in between. Looked up from germline, CDR1 is LGHNA and CDR2 is YSLEER. The CDR3 extends over 15 amino acids. This clonotype originated in a man aged 45-65 years with COVID-19, enrolled during active disease. The sample was peripheral blood. The gene calls are TRBV4-3 and TRBJ2-1; D not certain. CDR3 DNA: TGCGCCAGCAGCCAAATCTTTAGCTCCTACAATGAGCAGTTCTTC. It yields the protein CASSQIFSSYNEQFF.